This T cell receptor (beta chain) appears in the sequencing data of a study of CD4 T cells in relation to SARS-CoV-2 and coronaviruses. About this clone itself: Its target is not known.

This table comes from immunoSEQ multiplex PCR, and its TCRdb copy is limited to in-frame clones, with some not included. The repertoire holds about 26,000 clones, roughly 73% seen once, with roughly 18% in the top ten. Germline values: CDR1 SGHTA, CDR2 FQGNSA. This CDR3 comprises 11 residues. Losses at the gene ends were 5 bases for V and 12 bases for J; bases not matched to a gene: 4. The unexposed donors gave CD4+ T cells in about 2011-2018, prior to COVID-19. The cells were cultured for about ten days before CD4+ T cells were isolated. Cultures received half-medium IL-2 refreshes on days 3 and 7. The sequence was obtained from a human donor in good health. The sample was CD4+ T cells from PBMCs, cultured in vitro. The chain couples TRBV7-2 to TRBJ2-1; TRBD2 matches at 7 bases. The CDR3 DNA reads as TGTGCCAGCAGCCAGCGGGGCTTGCAGTTCTTC. This codes for CASSQRGLQFF.